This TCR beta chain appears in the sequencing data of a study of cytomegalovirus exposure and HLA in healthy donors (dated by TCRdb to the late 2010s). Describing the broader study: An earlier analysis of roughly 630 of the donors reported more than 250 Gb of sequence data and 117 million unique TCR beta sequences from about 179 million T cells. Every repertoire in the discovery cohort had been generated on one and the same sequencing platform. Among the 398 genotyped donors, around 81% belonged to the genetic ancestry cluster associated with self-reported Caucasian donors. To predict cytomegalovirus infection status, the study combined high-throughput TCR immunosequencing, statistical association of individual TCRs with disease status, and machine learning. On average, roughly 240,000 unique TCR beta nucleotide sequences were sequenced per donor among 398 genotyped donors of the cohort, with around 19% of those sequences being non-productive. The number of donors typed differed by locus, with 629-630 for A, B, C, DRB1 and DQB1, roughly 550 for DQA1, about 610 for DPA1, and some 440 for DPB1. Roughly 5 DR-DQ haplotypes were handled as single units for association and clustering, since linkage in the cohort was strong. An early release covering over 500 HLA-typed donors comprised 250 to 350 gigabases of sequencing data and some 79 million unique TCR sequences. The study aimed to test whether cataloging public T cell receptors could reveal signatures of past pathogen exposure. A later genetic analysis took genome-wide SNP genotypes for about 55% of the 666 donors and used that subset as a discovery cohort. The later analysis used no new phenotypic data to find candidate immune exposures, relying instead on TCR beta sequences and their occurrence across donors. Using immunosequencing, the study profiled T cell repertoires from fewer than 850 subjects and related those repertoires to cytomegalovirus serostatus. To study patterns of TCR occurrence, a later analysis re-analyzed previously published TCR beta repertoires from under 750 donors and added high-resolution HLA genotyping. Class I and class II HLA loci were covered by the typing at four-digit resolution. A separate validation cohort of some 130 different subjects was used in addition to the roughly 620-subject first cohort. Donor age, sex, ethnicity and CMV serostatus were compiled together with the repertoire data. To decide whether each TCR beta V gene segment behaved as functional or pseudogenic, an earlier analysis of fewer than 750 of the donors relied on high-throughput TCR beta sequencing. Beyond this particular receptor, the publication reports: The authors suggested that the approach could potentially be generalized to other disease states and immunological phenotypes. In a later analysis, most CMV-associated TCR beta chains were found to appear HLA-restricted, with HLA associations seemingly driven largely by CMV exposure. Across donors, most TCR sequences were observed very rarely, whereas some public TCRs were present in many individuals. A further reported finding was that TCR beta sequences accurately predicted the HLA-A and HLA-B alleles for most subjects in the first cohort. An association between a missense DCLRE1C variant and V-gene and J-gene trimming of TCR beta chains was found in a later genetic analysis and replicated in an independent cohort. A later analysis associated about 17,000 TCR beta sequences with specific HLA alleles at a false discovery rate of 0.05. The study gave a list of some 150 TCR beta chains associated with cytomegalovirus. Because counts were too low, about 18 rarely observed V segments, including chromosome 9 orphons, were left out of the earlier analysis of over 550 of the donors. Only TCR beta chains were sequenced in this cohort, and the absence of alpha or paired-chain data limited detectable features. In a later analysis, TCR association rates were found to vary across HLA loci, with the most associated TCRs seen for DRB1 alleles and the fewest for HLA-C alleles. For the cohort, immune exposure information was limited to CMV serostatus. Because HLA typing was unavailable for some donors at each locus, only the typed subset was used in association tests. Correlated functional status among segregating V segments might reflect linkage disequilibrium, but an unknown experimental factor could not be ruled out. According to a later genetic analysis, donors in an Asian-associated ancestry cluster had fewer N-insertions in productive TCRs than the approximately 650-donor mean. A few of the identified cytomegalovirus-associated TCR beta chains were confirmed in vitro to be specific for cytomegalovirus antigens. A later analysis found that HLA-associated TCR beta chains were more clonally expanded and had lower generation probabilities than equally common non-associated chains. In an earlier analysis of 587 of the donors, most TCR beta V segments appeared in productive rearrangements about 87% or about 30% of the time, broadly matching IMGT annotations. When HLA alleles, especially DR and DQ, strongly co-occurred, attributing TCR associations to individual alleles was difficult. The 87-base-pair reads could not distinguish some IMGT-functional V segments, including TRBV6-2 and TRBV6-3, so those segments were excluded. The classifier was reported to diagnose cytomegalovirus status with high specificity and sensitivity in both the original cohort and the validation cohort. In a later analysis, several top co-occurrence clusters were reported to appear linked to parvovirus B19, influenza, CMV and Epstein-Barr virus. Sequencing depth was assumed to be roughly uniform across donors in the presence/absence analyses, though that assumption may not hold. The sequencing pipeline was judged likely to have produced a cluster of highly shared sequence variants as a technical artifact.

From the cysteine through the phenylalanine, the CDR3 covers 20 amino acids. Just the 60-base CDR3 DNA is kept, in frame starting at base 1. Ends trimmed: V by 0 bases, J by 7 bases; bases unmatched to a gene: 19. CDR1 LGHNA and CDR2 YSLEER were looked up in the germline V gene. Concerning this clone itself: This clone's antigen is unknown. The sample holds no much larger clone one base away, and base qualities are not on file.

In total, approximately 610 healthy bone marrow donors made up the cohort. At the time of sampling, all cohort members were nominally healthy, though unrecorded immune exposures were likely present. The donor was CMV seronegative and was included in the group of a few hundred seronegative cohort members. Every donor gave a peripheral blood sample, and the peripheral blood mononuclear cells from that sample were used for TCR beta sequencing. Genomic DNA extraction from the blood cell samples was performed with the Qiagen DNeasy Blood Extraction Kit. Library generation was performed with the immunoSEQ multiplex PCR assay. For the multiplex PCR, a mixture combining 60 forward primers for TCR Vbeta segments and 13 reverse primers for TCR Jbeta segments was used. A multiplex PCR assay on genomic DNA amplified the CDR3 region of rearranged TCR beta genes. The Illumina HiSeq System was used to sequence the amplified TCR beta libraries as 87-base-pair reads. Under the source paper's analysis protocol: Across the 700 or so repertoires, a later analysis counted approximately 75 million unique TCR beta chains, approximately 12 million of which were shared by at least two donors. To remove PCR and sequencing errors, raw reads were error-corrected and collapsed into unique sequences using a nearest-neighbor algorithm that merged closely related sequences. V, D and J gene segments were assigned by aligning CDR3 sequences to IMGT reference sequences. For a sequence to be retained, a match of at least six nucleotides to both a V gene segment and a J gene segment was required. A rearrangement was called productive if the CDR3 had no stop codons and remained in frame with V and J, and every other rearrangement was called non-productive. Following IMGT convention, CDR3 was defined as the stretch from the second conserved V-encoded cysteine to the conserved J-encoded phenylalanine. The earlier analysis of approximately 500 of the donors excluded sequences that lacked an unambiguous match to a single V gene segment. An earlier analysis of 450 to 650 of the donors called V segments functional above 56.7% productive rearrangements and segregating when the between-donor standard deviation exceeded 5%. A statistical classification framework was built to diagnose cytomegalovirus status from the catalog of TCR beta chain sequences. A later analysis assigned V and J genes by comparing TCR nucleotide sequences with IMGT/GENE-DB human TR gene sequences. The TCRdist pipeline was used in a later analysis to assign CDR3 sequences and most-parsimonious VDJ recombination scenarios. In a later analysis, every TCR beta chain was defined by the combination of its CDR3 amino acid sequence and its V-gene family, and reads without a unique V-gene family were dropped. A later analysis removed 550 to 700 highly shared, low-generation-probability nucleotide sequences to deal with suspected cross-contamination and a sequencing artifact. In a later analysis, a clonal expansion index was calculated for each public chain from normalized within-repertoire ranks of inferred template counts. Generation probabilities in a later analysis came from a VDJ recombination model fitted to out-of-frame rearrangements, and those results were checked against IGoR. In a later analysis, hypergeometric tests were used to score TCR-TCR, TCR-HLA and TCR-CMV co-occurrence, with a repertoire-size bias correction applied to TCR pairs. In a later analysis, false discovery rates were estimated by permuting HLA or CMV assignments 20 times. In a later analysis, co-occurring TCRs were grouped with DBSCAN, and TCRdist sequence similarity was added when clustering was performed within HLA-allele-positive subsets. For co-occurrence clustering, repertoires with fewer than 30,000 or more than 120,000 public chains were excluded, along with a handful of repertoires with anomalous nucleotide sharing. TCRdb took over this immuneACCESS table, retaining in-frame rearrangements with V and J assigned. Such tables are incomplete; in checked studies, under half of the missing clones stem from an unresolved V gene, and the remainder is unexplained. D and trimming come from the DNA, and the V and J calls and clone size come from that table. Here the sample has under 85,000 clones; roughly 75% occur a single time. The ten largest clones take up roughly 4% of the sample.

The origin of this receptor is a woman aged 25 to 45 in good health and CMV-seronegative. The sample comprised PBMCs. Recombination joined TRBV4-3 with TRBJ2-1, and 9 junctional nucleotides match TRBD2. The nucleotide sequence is TGCGCCAGCAGCCAAGACTGGGGGGTCTGGGCGGGAGGGCCGAGGAATGAGCAGTTCTTC. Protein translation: CASSQDWGVWAGGPRNEQFF.